This TCR beta chain was captured by sequencing in a study of T cell responses to AZD1222 COVID-19 vaccine. Study-level findings and limits: Scientists sampled the repertoires only once the peak T cell response had passed.

Sequenced by immunoSEQ multiplex PCR; TCRdb stores in-frame clones only, minus some. The table includes 100,000 to 150,000 clones, roughly 89% detected once. Of note for this clone: As yet, its antigen is unknown.

The TCR sequence derives from an adult who received the AZD1222 COVID-19 vaccine. Source: peripheral blood, taken 28 days after the second AZD1222 dose.

CDR3 sequence reads: CASSPSQGNEKLFF. Here the CDR3 DNA reads TGTGCCAGCTCACCGAGTCAAGGGAATGAAAAACTGTTTTTT. J is TRBJ1-4 and V is TRBV18; D is unresolved. This CDR3 region has 14 residues. Germline CDR1 KGHSH, CDR2 LQKENI. V was trimmed by 3 bases and J by 5 bases, leaving 10 bases between them.